One sample yielded the 5 T cell receptor beta chains listed below, sequenced in a study of T cells in women clearing cervical HPV infection. Clones were sequenced by immunoSEQ multiplex PCR, and TCRdb holds only the in-frame ones, with some missing. The sample's table shows 36,000 or so clones. The material sequenced was blood buffy coat. The receptors come from a woman between 18 and 75 years old with a cervical HPV16 infection that either progressed to CIN3+ or cleared (not recorded which).

As concerns this clone: The read terminates 3 residues before the CDR3 end, so the remaining end is supplied by the germline J gene. This chain connects TRBV7-2 to TRBJ2-5; no clear D. This CDR3 region has 13 residues. Per the germline V gene, CDR1 is SGHTA and CDR2 is FQGNSA. V shed 1 base and J shed 4 bases, with 7 bases lying between them. CDR3 loop: CASSLERLETQYF. The sequenced CDR3 bases are TGTGCCAGCAGCTTAGAGCGTTTAGAGACC.

With regard to this clone: Read coverage stops 3 residues before the CDR3 terminus; the germline J gene supplies the remainder. The rearrangement uses TRBV12-3 or TRBV12-4 and TRBJ2-7; 7 nucleotides line up with TRBD1. The CDR3 is 15 residues long. V lost 3 bases and J lost 2; bases outside the gene matches: 7. Incomplete CDR3 DNA: TGTGCCAGCAGTTTCTGGGGGACAGAAGCCTACGAG. Its translation is CASSFWGTEAYE. The entire CDR3 reads CASSFWGTEAYEQYF.

Points on this clone: The CDR3 end is not reached by the read, which stops 3 residues before it; the germline J gene fills it in. The chain carries TRBV19 and TRBJ2-1; D perhaps matches TRBD2 (6 bases). With 11 bases removed from V and 1 base from J, the gap between germline ends came to 9 bases. The CDR3 is made up of 12 amino acids. From germline, CDR1 is LNHDA and CDR2 SQIVND (reference sequence). The CDR3 region is CAAGKSYNEQFF. The CDR3 DNA, read in part, is TGTGCCGCGGGGAAGTCCTACAATGAG. The full variable domain, its missing parts supplied by reference TRBV19 and TRBJ2-1, is DGGITQSPKYLFRKEGQNVTLSCEQNLNHDAMYWYRQDPGQGLRLIYYSQIVNDFQKGDIAEGYSVSREKKESFPLTVTSAQKNPTAFYLCAAGKSYNEQFFGPGTRLTVL.

The sequenced part of the CDR3 DNA is TGCAGTGCTAGAGATCCTAGCGGGGGGGTAGGCGAG. It yields the protein CSARDPSGGVGE. The complete CDR3 sequence is CSARDPSGGVGEQYF. V and J are TRBV20-1 and TRBJ2-7; 12 bases match TRBD2. Coverage ceases 3 residues before the CDR3 finishes, and the germline J gene fills in the end. J lost 6 bases, V lost 0 bases, and 6 bases had no gene match. This CDR3 has 15 amino acids. The germline V gene encodes CDR1 DFQATT and CDR2 SNEGSKA (reference sequence).

As for this clone: The read falls 3 residues short of the CDR3 end, and the missing part is taken from the germline J gene. The V and J genes are TRBV7-3 and TRBJ1-3, with D perhaps matching TRBD1 (6 bases). The CDR3 loop spans 15 amino acids. The V end was cut by 2 bases, the J end by 4 bases, with 12 bases between. Germline values: CDR1 SGHTA, CDR2 FQGTGA. The CDR3 region is CASSLAGAPGNTIYF. CDR3 DNA (partial): TGTGCCAGCAGCTTAGCGGGGGCTCCGGGAAACACC.